This TCR beta chain comes out of a study of breast tumors, draining lymph nodes, adjacent tissues. This clonotype was counted ten times or more. Its antigen is unknown. Study observations and caveats: Compared with basal-like, luminal-like tumors shared significantly more repertoire with nontumor tissue.

A single record per CDR3 protein comes from TCRdb applying MiXCR to the multiplex PCR reads. The sample records some 52,000 distinct CDR3 sequences, roughly 41% being singletons. This TCR was recovered from a female donor with breast cancer. Some clones in this sample may be carry-over from other donors' samples. Sequencing was carried out using breast tumor tissue.

DNA for the CDR3: TGTGCCAGTACCCACGACAGCGGACGGTACAATGAGCAGTTCTTC. The encoded protein is CASTHDSGRYNEQFF. The V gene is TRBV19, the J gene TRBJ2-1; D tentatively fits TRBD1 or TRBD2 (5 bases each). In germline, CDR1 is LNHDA, CDR2 SQIVND (reference sequence). Trimming removed 7 bases at V and 4 bases at J, with 17 bases between. The CDR3 sequence is 15 residues long.